Below are 14 T cell receptor beta chains sequenced from a single sample in a study of blood T cell repertoires in COVID-19. Assay: immunoSEQ multiplex PCR; the TCRdb copy retains only in-frame clones and omits some. The sample carries under 300,000 clones, about four fifths recorded once. The material sequenced was peripheral blood. Receptor source: a man of 80 years or more with acute or convalescent COVID-19.

This clone was picked up a small number of times. The V call is TRBV12-3 or TRBV12-4, the J call TRBJ1-1; 7 bases are a match to TRBD1. J lost 6 bases, V lost 8 bases, and 9 bases had no gene match. The CDR3 extends over 13 amino acids. CDR3 nucleotide sequence: TGTGCCAGCGGGGCAGTCCAGGGGGCTGAAGCTTTCTTT. Its protein product is CASGAVQGAEAFF.

The chain has TRBV11-2 and TRBJ1-2; TRBD1 matches at 9 bases. The V and J ends lost 4 bases and 7 bases, in that order; junction bases with no gene match: 7. The length of the CDR3 is 14 residues. Looked up from germline, CDR1 is SGHAT and CDR2 is FQNNGV. CDR3 amino acids: CASSSRRQGVGYTF. DNA for the CDR3: TGTGCCAGCAGCTCCCGTCGACAGGGGGTTGGCTACACCTTC.

This clone appeared a few times. The rearrangement uses TRBV5-1 and TRBJ1-1; 9 bases fit TRBD1. Looked up from germline, CDR1 is SGHRS and CDR2 is YFSETQ. The CDR3 length is 15 residues. V shed 1 base, J shed 2 bases, and the junction held 3 bases outside the gene matches. The DNA of the CDR3 is TGCGCCAGCAGCTTGCAACAGGGGGCTAACACTGAAGCTTTCTTT. It is translated as CASSLQQGANTEAFF.

This clone was found a few times. The chain links TRBV2 to TRBJ2-7, with D possibly TRBD1 on 5 matching bases. The V end was cut by 2 bases, the J end by 3 bases, with 20 bases between. CDR1 is SNHLY, CDR2 FYNNEI, per germline. This CDR3 is 17 amino acids long. The CDR3 nucleotides are TGTGCCAGCAGTGAATTCCCCACGGCCAAGGGGAACTACGAGCAGTACTTC. Translated, it gives CASSEFPTAKGNYEQYF.

The rearrangement uses TRBV3-1 (or the pseudogene TRBV3-2) and TRBJ2-7; 7 nucleotides agree with TRBD2. The germline gives CDR1 LGHDT, CDR2 YNNKEL (reference sequence). CDR3 length equals 15 residues. The ends lost 3 bases at V and 6 bases at J; junction bases unmatched: 11. In DNA form, the CDR3 reads TGTGCCAGCAGCCACGGTCGGGGGGAATGGGCCGAGCAGTACTTC. Translated, it gives CASSHGRGEWAEQYF.

The chain uses TRBV28 and TRBJ2-5; no firm D call. Germline CDR1 MDHEN, CDR2 SYDVKM. The V end was cut by 4 bases, the J end by 2 bases, with 14 bases between. This CDR3 comprises 15 residues. The DNA for the CDR3 is TGTGCCAGCAGTTCCCCGAGCATGAGTCAAGAGACCCAGTACTTC. Amino acid sequence: CASSSPSMSQETQYF.

This chain joins TRBV5-8 and TRBJ2-7, with D possibly being TRBD1 (6 bases). Germline V CDR1 and CDR2: SGHTS, YDEGEE. V shed 5 bases and J shed 3 bases, with 18 bases lying between them. The CDR3 is 15 amino acids. CDR3 residues: CASRADRRLSYEQYF. CDR3 DNA sequence: TGTGCCAGCAGGGCGGACAGAAGACTGAGCTACGAGCAGTACTTC.

The chain joins TRBV24-1 to TRBJ2-1, with 9 positions matching TRBD2. CDR1 and CDR2 from the germline V gene are KGHDR and SFDVKD. This CDR3 comprises 16 residues. J lost 4 bases, V lost 2 bases, and 5 bases had no gene match. CDR3 sequence: CATSDYGAGGYNEQFF. CDR3 coding DNA: TGTGCCACCAGTGATTACGGGGCGGGAGGGTACAATGAGCAGTTCTTC.

The chain recombines TRBV5-1 with TRBJ2-3, with D possibly matching TRBD1 (5 bases). The CDR3 spans 13 residues. The germline V gene encodes CDR1 SGHRS and CDR2 YFSETQ. Trimming shortened V by 6 bases and J by 3 bases, and 11 bases separated the two germline ends. DNA of the CDR3: TGCGCCAGCACCCCCTCAGGGACAGATACGCAGTATTTT. Protein sequence: CASTPSGTDTQYF.

The chain combines TRBV2 with TRBJ2-5; 7 bases fit TRBD1. V lost 2 bases to trimming and J lost 4 bases; unmatched junction nucleotides: 16. This CDR3 is 18 amino acids long. Germline-derived CDR1 and CDR2 are SNHLY and FYNNEI. Here the CDR3 reads CASSEIGSWTGIPETQYF. CDR3 DNA: TGTGCCAGCAGTGAAATAGGTTCCTGGACAGGCATCCCAGAGACCCAGTACTTC.

This chain links TRBV29-1 with TRBJ1-1; no clear D. CDR3 length: 11 residues. Germline assignment: CDR1 SQVTM and CDR2 ANQGSEA. The germline V and J ends were trimmed by 8 bases and 1 base, with 8 bases remaining between them. CDR3 bases: TGCAGCACCACTGAGAACACTGAAGCTTTCTTT. It yields the protein CSTTENTEAFF.

In its sample, this clone was seen once. The chain employs TRBV5-1 and TRBJ2-7; tentative D call: TRBD2 (6 bases). Germline CDR1 and CDR2: SGHRS and YFSETQ. The V end lost 0 bases, the J end lost 3 bases, and 13 bases lay between the germline ends. The CDR3 consists of 15 residues. The CDR3 nucleotides read TGCGCCAGCAGCTTGGTGGGCGGGAAGAGCTACGAGCAGTACTTC. Translating it yields CASSLVGGKSYEQYF.

This chain joins TRBV5-1 and TRBJ2-7; 8 nucleotides align to TRBD1. The CDR3 covers 13 residues. J gave up 3 bases and V 7 bases, and 6 bases lay outside the gene matches. Looked up from germline, CDR1 is SGHRS and CDR2 is YFSETQ. The CDR3 region is CASATGVDYEQYF. In DNA form, the CDR3 reads TGCGCCAGCGCGACAGGGGTGGACTACGAGCAGTACTTC.

The gene calls are TRBV6-5 and TRBJ1-2; no firm D call. The CDR3 is 15 amino acids. Germline-derived CDR1 and CDR2 are MNHEY and SVGAGI. The ends were cut back, 6 bases at V and 7 bases at J, with 21 bases in the middle. CDR3 amino acids: CASRGFREGGVGYTF. The CDR3 region has the DNA TGTGCCAGCAGGGGATTTAGGGAGGGAGGCGTTGGCTACACCTTC.